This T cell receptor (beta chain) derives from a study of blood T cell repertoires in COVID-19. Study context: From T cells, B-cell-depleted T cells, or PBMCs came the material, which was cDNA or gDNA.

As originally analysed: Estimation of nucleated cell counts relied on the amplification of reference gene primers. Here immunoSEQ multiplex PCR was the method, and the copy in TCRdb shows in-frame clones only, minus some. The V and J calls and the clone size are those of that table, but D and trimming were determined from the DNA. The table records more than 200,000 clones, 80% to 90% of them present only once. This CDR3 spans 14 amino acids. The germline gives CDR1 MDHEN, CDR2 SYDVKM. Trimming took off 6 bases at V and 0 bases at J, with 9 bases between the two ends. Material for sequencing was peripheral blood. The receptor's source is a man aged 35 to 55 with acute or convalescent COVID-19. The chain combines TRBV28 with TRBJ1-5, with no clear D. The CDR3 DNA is TGTGCCAGCAGCGAGGAATATAGCAATCAGCCCCAGCATTTT. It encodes CASSEEYSNQPQHF.